These T cell receptor beta chains were read from a single sample in a study of shared T cell receptors in the human thymus. Measured with immunoSEQ multiplex PCR; TCRdb has only the in-frame clones, and not every one. The sample has 640,000 or so clones, around 87% seen once. These records were also assigned to another study, of human thymus T cells.

The sample was thymocytes. The origin of the receptors is a boy under two years old with a congenital heart defect. Each CDR3 is given with its conserved first and last residue. A D gene is named only where the DNA matches it firmly. Clone size, where shown, is once, few, many, or a class for clones that have expanded.

.,TRBJ1-2,TRBV5-1,.,TGCGCCAGCAGCTTGGACGGGGTACACGGCTACACCTTC,CASSLDGVHGYTF
TRBD2,TRBJ2-5,TRBV15,few,TGTGCCACCACCCCTCGGGCGAGCGGGGGCGGGGAGACCCAGTACTTC,CATTPRASGGGETQYF
.,TRBJ1-2,TRBV9,.,TGTGCCGGCGGACACAGACACATTCGCGGCTACACCTTC,CAGGHRHIRGYTF
.,TRBJ2-7,TRBV28,.,TGTGCCAGCCTTAGAGGGACAAAAAGTGGGGAAACCTACGAGCAGTACTTC,CASLRGTKSGETYEQYF
.,TRBJ2-7,TRBV7-9,.,TGTGCCAGCAGCTTAGGGTTGGCAGGCGAGAAGCAGTACTTC,CASSLGLAGEKQYF
TRBD1,TRBJ1-1,TRBV16,.,TGTGCCAGCAGCCAACTGACAGGGAAGGGAAAGGGCACTGAAGCTTTCTTT,CASSQLTGKGKGTEAFF
TRBD1,TRBJ2-3,TRBV25-1,.,TGTGCCAGCAGTGAATTCCGGACAGGGTGGGATACGCAGTATTTT,CASSEFRTGWDTQYF
.,TRBJ2-7,TRBV19,.,TGTGCCAGTACGTCCGGAGCCTTGGACGAGCAGTACTTC,CASTSGALDEQYF
.,TRBJ1-2,TRBV5-1,.,TGCGCCAGCAGCTCAAAGGGGAGGGACTATGGCTACACCTTC,CASSSKGRDYGYTF
TRBD2,TRBJ2-1,TRBV2,.,TGTGCCAGCAGTGGAACGGGTCGGGGGGCCTACAATGAGCAGTTCTTC,CASSGTGRGAYNEQFF
TRBD1,TRBJ2-3,TRBV19,once,TGTGCCAGTAAGAAAACCGGGACAGGGAAATGCGTAGGAAGGACAGATACGCAGTATTTT,CASKKTGTGKCVGRTDTQYF
TRBD1,TRBJ1-5,TRBV25-1,.,TGTGCCAGCAGTGAGACAGGGCTAAAGCCCCAGCATTTT,CASSETGLKPQHF
TRBD2,TRBJ2-7,TRBV4-1,.,TGCGCCAGCAGCCAAGACGGGACTAGCGGGAAACCGTTTTACGAGCAGTACTTC,CASSQDGTSGKPFYEQYF
TRBD1,TRBJ1-4,TRBV28,.,TGTGCCAGCAGTTTGTACGACAGGGGGGTTGAAAAACTGTTTTTT,CASSLYDRGVEKLFF